These 12 T cell receptor beta chains originate from one sample sequenced in a study of OX40 agonist ivuxolimab in advanced cancers. TCRdb's copy holds only in-frame clones and misses some; the assay was immunoSEQ multiplex PCR. The sample has tens of thousands of clones; 70% to 90% are singletons. This sample comprised CD4+ or CD8+ T cells sorted from blood, obtained in a trial of the OX40 agonist ivuxolimab. These receptors all stem from an adult with an advanced solid tumor such as melanoma, head and neck, liver or kidney cancer.

This chain joins TRBV28 and TRBJ2-7; TRBD1 matches at 8 bases. Looked up from germline, CDR1 is MDHEN and CDR2 is SYDVKM. With V trimmed by 2 bases and J by 2 bases, 8 bases remained unmatched. The CDR3 consists of 16 residues. CDR3 DNA: TGTGCCAGCAGTTTAGTATGGGACAGGTATGCCTACGAGCAGTACTTC. Its translation: CASSLVWDRYAYEQYF.

The chain couples TRBV4-1 to TRBJ2-1; the D gene is possibly TRBD2 (5 bases). Trimming removed 4 bases at V and 6 bases at J, with 19 bases between. CDR1 and CDR2 from the germline V gene are MGHRA and YSYEKL. The CDR3 consists of 16 residues. Here the CDR3 DNA reads TGCGCCAGCAGCCCCGATAGCGCGACCGACCGCAATGAGCAGTTCTTC. Translation gives CASSPDSATDRNEQFF.

This clone was recorded a few times. V is TRBV6-5 and J is TRBJ2-7; weak D call: TRBD2 (5 bases). The CDR3 spans 10 residues. Germline lookup yields CDR1 MNHEY and CDR2 SVGAGI. The V end was cut by 8 bases, the J end by 7 bases, with 9 bases between. The CDR3 reads CASGRGEQYF. CDR3 sequence (DNA): TGTGCCAGCGGACGGGGTGAGCAGTACTTC.

This chain joins TRBV7-9 and TRBJ2-7, with D perhaps TRBD2 (5 bases). Germline V gene lookup returns CDR1 SEHNR and CDR2 FQNEAQ (reference sequence). This CDR3 has 12 amino acids. V was pared by 4 bases and J by 6 bases, with 10 bases between. CDR3 sequence: CASSYSGGEQYF. CDR3 bases: TGTGCCAGCAGCTATTCCGGAGGCGAGCAGTACTTC.

The chain links TRBV5-8 to TRBJ2-3, with TRBD1 matching 8 bases. V trimming: 4 bases; J trimming: 2 bases; junction bases outside the gene matches: 9. The germline CDR1 and CDR2 sequences are SGHTS and YDEGEE. The CDR3 extends over 16 amino acids. The CDR3 region has the DNA TGTGCCAGCAGCCCCACCGGACAGGGAATCACAGATACGCAGTATTTT. Translation: CASSPTGQGITDTQYF.

V gene TRBV4-2 combines with J gene TRBJ2-1, with D unresolved. The CDR3 loop spans 13 amino acids. Germline CDR1 LGHNA, CDR2 YNFKEQ. Deletions cut 0 bases from V and 7 bases from J, with 7 bases between. The CDR3 protein is CASSQESRNEQFF. In DNA, the CDR3 is TGTGCCAGCAGCCAAGAGTCTCGTAATGAGCAGTTCTTC.

The table lists this clone with a count of one. The chain joins TRBV4-1 to TRBJ1-1, with no clear D. V was cut by 4 bases and J by 4 bases, with 16 bases left in between. The CDR3 length is 15 residues. Germline assignment: CDR1 MGHRA and CDR2 YSYEKL. The chain's CDR3 is CASSLLQSSVTEAFF. The CDR3 DNA reads TGCGCCAGCAGCCTGCTACAGTCATCTGTCACTGAAGCTTTCTTT.

The chain recombines TRBV5-6 with TRBJ2-7; D call uncertain. Germline V gene data show CDR1 as SGHDT and CDR2 as YYEEEE. CDR3 length: 13 residues. V was clipped by 0 bases and J by 3 bases, with 7 bases between them. The CDR3 loop is CASSLEGLYEQYF. The CDR3 DNA reads as TGTGCCAGCAGCTTGGAGGGCCTCTACGAGCAGTACTTC. Based on the CDR3 plus reference TRBV5-6 and TRBJ2-7, the full variable domain is DAGVTQSPTHLIKTRGQQVTLRCSPKSGHDTVSWYQQALGQGPQFIFQYYEEEERQRGNFPDRFSGHQFPNYSSELNVNALLLGDSALYLCASSLEGLYEQYFGPGTRLTVT.

The chain carries TRBV13 and TRBJ2-2, with 8 bases matching TRBD2. This CDR3 spans 13 amino acids. V shed 5 bases, J shed 6 bases, and the junction held 2 bases outside the gene matches. Germline V lookup: CDR1 PRHDT, CDR2 FYEKMQ (reference sequence). The DNA of the CDR3 is TGTGCCAGCAGCCAGCGGGGGCCCGGGGAGCTGTTTTTT. It translates to CASSQRGPGELFF.

The chain joins TRBV19 to TRBJ1-5, with D unresolved. Germline assignment: CDR1 LNHDA and CDR2 SQIVND (reference sequence). This CDR3 spans 14 amino acids. V was pared by 3 bases and J by 3 bases, with 9 bases between. The CDR3 reads CASSIRINNQPQHF. Written as DNA, the CDR3 is TGTGCCAGTAGTATTCGTATAAACAATCAGCCCCAGCATTTT.

The chain joins TRBV4-2 to TRBJ2-7, with D maybe TRBD2 (5 bases). Trimming removed 1 base at V and 7 bases at J, with 14 bases between. The V gene's germline CDR1 is LGHNA and CDR2 YNFKEQ. CDR3 length: 14 residues. The DNA of the CDR3 is TGTGCCAGCAGCCAAGGTCCGGGGTTGAGGGAGCAGTACTTC. Amino acids: CASSQGPGLREQYF.

This chain links TRBV9 with TRBJ2-7; 7 bases fit TRBD2. In germline, CDR1 is SGDLS, CDR2 YYNGEE. Trimming removed 4 bases from V and 5 bases from J; junction bases left unmatched: 15. This CDR3 comprises 16 residues. Here the CDR3 DNA reads TGTGCCAGCAGCACTTCCGGGACTACTCAAGTAGACGAGCAGTACTTC. It specifies CASSTSGTTQVDEQYF.